Listed below are T cell receptor beta chains from one sample, sequenced in a study of blood T cell repertoires in COVID-19. TCRdb keeps only in-frame clones here, not all; method: immunoSEQ multiplex PCR. The sample contains about 210,000 clones, almost 85% of which appear only once. Sequencing input: peripheral blood. The receptors come from a man aged 50 or older with COVID-19, enrolled during active disease. CDR3s include the opening cysteine and the closing phenylalanine or tryptophan. Fields, in order: V gene, D gene, J gene, clone size, CDR3 protein, CDR3 DNA. D genes are given only for firm matches. Clone sizes are given selectively: once, few, many, or a class where the clone is expanded.

TRBV5-5	TRBD1	TRBJ1-5	once	CASSFQGGRNQPQHF	TGTGCCAGCAGCTTTCAAGGGGGCCGCAATCAGCCCCAGCATTTT
TRBV29-1	TRBD1	TRBJ1-1	NA	CSGSGQGNTEAFF	TGCAGCGGTTCGGGACAGGGGAACACTGAAGCTTTCTTT
TRBV27	NA	TRBJ2-7	few	CASSLGISYEQYF	TGTGCCAGCAGTTTGGGCATTTCCTACGAGCAGTACTTC
TRBV9	NA	TRBJ2-3	NA	CANTSGTPSTDTQYF	TGTGCCAATACGAGTGGGACTCCAAGCACAGATACGCAGTATTTT
TRBV27	NA	TRBJ2-5	NA	CASSLTDFQETQYF	TGTGCCAGCAGCCTGACAGATTTCCAAGAGACCCAGTACTTC
TRBV6-5	NA	TRBJ1-2	NA	CASSTTGTYGYTF	TGTGCCAGCAGCACAACAGGGACCTATGGCTACACCTTC
TRBV10-3	TRBD1	TRBJ1-4	NA	CAISEDRGPEKLFF	TGTGCCATCAGTGAGGACAGGGGGCCTGAAAAACTGTTTTTT
TRBV14	TRBD1	TRBJ1-2	NA	CASSRLSDRLYGYTF	TGTGCCAGCAGCCGACTTTCGGACAGGCTCTATGGCTACACCTTC
TRBV4-2	TRBD1	TRBJ2-7	NA	CASSQSSGQDYEQYF	TGTGCCAGCAGCCAATCATCGGGACAGGACTACGAGCAGTACTTC
TRBV10-3	NA	TRBJ1-4	NA	CATGQGGEKLFF	TGTGCCACCGGGCAGGGTGGCGAAAAACTGTTTTTT
TRBV19	TRBD1	TRBJ2-5	NA	CASSMWTGEETQYF	TGTGCCAGTAGTATGTGGACAGGGGAAGAGACCCAGTACTTC
TRBV9	NA	TRBJ1-6	few	CASSARDKNSPLHF	TGTGCCAGCAGCGCCCGGGACAAAAATTCACCCCTCCACTTT
TRBV3-1/TRBV3-2	NA	TRBJ1-1	few	CASSQPQGMNTEAFF	TGTGCCAGCAGCCAGCCACAGGGCATGAACACTGAAGCTTTCTTT
TRBV29-1	NA	TRBJ1-3	NA	CSVVLTSGNTIYF	TGCAGCGTTGTCCTAACTTCAGGAAACACCATATATTTT
TRBV21-1	NA	TRBJ2-7	NA	CASRMSYPYEQYF	TGTGCCAGCAGAATGAGTTACCCCTACGAGCAGTACTTC
TRBV2	NA	TRBJ1-6	NA	CASSEEHPSYNSPLHF	TGTGCCAGCAGTGAAGAACACCCATCCTATAATTCACCCCTCCACTTT
TRBV19	NA	TRBJ2-6	NA	CASNSGLRAGANVLTF	TGTGCCAGTAATTCGGGGTTGAGAGCTGGGGCCAACGTCCTGACTTTC
TRBV4-2	TRBD1	TRBJ2-2	NA	CASRRDRGGTGELFF	TGTGCCAGCAGGCGAGACAGGGGGGGGACCGGGGAGCTGTTTTTT
TRBV4-1	NA	TRBJ1-4	NA	CASSQVSQGLGEKLFF	TGCGCCAGCAGCCAAGTTAGTCAGGGATTGGGGGAAAAACTGTTTTTT
TRBV7-3	TRBD2	TRBJ2-3	NA	CASSLSGLTDTQYF	TGTGCCAGCAGCCTTAGCGGGCTCACAGATACGCAGTATTTT
TRBV6-5	TRBD1	TRBJ2-7	NA	CASKMDRGHEQYF	TGTGCCAGCAAAATGGACAGGGGCCACGAGCAGTACTTC
TRBV4-3	NA	TRBJ1-1	NA	CASSQDRWRSTEAFF	TGCGCCAGCAGCCAAGATCGATGGAGGTCTACTGAAGCTTTCTTT
TRBV19	NA	TRBJ2-1	NA	CASSPRVNEQFF	TGTGCCAGTAGCCCGCGCGTCAATGAGCAGTTCTTC
TRBV6-2/TRBV6-3	NA	TRBJ2-1	NA	CASRPRGPYNEQFF	TGTGCCAGCAGACCTAGGGGCCCCTACAATGAGCAGTTCTTC
TRBV5-6	TRBD2	TRBJ2-3	NA	CASSLLAGGADTQYF	TGTGCCAGCAGCTTACTAGCGGGGGGGGCAGATACGCAGTATTTT
TRBV4-3	TRBD1	TRBJ2-7	NA	CASSLNERQGDEQYF	TGCGCCAGCAGCCTCAATGAGCGACAGGGGGACGAGCAGTACTTC
TRBV12-3/TRBV12-4	NA	TRBJ2-1	once	CASSFVQREQFF	TGTGCCAGCAGTTTCGTCCAGCGAGAGCAGTTCTTC
TRBV9	TRBD2	TRBJ2-5	NA	CASSPGLAEETQYF	TGTGCCAGCAGCCCGGGACTAGCGGAAGAGACCCAGTACTTC
TRBV7-2	NA	TRBJ2-3	NA	CASGAITDTQYF	TGTGCCAGCGGGGCGATCACAGATACGCAGTATTTT
TRBV5-1	TRBD2	TRBJ2-7	NA	CASSRDGGGIYEQYF	TGCGCCAGCAGCCGCGACGGCGGGGGGATCTACGAGCAGTACTTC
TRBV3-1/TRBV3-2	TRBD1	TRBJ1-6	few	CASKGTGDFSPLHF	TGTGCCAGCAAGGGGACAGGGGATTTTTCACCCCTCCACTTT
TRBV3-1/TRBV3-2	NA	TRBJ1-1	few	CASSHTTREAFF	TGTGCCAGCAGCCACACAACCAGGGAAGCTTTCTTT
TRBV9	TRBD1	TRBJ1-2	NA	CASGQGNYGYTF	TGTGCCAGCGGACAGGGAAACTATGGCTACACCTTC
TRBV5-1	TRBD1	TRBJ2-1	NA	CASSATGELYNEQFF	TGCGCCAGCAGCGCCACAGGGGAACTATACAATGAGCAGTTCTTC
TRBV30	TRBD1	TRBJ1-5	NA	CAWSGGTGNQPQHF	TGTGCCTGGAGTGGGGGGACAGGAAATCAGCCCCAGCATTTT
TRBV12-3/TRBV12-4	NA	TRBJ1-2	NA	CASSPVQGRGYTF	TGTGCCAGCAGTCCCGTCCAGGGCCGTGGCTACACCTTC
TRBV28	TRBD1	TRBJ1-1	few	CASKRDRVNTEAFF	TGTGCCAGCAAGAGGGACAGGGTGAACACTGAAGCTTTCTTT
TRBV6-6	TRBD1	TRBJ1-6	once	CASSYRRTGEGSYNSPLHF	TGTGCCAGCAGCTACAGGCGGACAGGGGAAGGATCCTATAATTCACCCCTCCACTTT
TRBV5-4	NA	TRBJ1-2	NA	CASSTGYGYTF	TGTGCCAGCAGCACAGGGTATGGCTACACCTTC
TRBV6-1	TRBD1	TRBJ2-5	NA	CASSEQTGKETQYF	TGTGCCAGCAGTGAACAGACAGGGAAAGAGACCCAGTACTTC
TRBV5-6	TRBD1	TRBJ1-2	NA	CASSRQGSNYGYTF	TGTGCCAGCAGCCGACAGGGATCTAACTATGGCTACACCTTC
TRBV9	TRBD1	TRBJ2-3	NA	CASTTTGEFSDTQYF	TGTGCCAGCACTACTACAGGGGAATTTTCGGATACGCAGTATTTT
TRBV12-3/TRBV12-4	NA	TRBJ1-2	NA	CASSLFSYGYTF	TGTGCCAGCAGTTTATTCTCCTATGGCTACACCTTC
TRBV6-5	NA	TRBJ1-5	NA	CASTSSVRPQHF	TGTGCCAGCACCTCCTCTGTTAGGCCCCAGCATTTT
TRBV5-1	TRBD1	TRBJ2-7	NA	CASSMGQAYEQYF	TGCGCCAGCAGCATGGGACAGGCCTACGAGCAGTACTTC
TRBV5-1	TRBD2	TRBJ2-2	NA	CASSMTSGGAYTGELFF	TGCGCCAGCAGCATGACTAGCGGGGGGGCCTACACCGGGGAGCTGTTTTTT
TRBV28	TRBD1	TRBJ2-5	NA	CASRQPRQGGKQETQYF	TGTGCCAGCAGACAACCCCGACAGGGGGGAAAACAAGAGACCCAGTACTTC
TRBV2	TRBD1	TRBJ1-6	few	CASRRTGQYNSPLHF	TGTGCCAGCCGCCGGACAGGGCAATACAATTCACCCCTCCACTTT
TRBV29-1	TRBD1	TRBJ2-3	NA	CSATDRVVADTQYF	TGCAGCGCCACAGACAGGGTGGTAGCAGATACGCAGTATTTT
TRBV5-1	NA	TRBJ1-4	once	CASSPLGAGEKLFF	TGCGCCAGCAGCCCCCTTGGGGCGGGGGAAAAACTGTTTTTT
TRBV29-1	NA	TRBJ2-5	NA	CSVKASRGETQYF	TGCAGCGTTAAAGCCTCCCGGGGAGAGACCCAGTACTTC
TRBV19	TRBD2	TRBJ2-5	NA	CASSSRLAGDQETQYF	TGTGCCAGTAGTTCCCGACTAGCGGGGGACCAAGAGACCCAGTACTTC